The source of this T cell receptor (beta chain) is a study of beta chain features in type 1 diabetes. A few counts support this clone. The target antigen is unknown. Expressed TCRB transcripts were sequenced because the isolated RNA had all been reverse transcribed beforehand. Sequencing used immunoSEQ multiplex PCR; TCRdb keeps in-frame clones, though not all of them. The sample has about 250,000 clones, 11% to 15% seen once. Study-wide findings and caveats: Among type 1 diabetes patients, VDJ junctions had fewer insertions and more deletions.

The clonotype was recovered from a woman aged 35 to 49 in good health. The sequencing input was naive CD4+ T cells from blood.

CDR3 sequence: CSGYRVAEAFF. DNA for the CDR3: TGCAGTGGGTACAGGGTCGCTGAAGCTTTCTTT. The chain is built from TRBV20-1 and TRBJ1-1; the D gene is possibly TRBD1 (6 bases). Germline V CDR1 and CDR2: DFQATT, SNEGSKA (reference sequence). V dropped 7 bases and J dropped 6 bases, with 12 bases sitting between them. The CDR3 has 11 residues.